The clone carrying this T cell receptor (beta chain) was recorded a few times. What it recognizes is unknown. The data originate from a study of T cell responses to AZD1222 COVID-19 vaccine. Regarding the study as a whole: Seropositive AZD1222 recipients at baseline numbered only 6 or 7.

Profiling relied on immunoSEQ multiplex PCR, and the TCRdb table lists in-frame clones only, not all of them. The data show about 99,000 clones, 85% to 95% seen once. This CDR3 comprises 13 residues. Germline V lookup: CDR1 SGHTA, CDR2 FQGNSA. Trimming took off 5 bases at V and 2 bases at J, with 8 bases between the two ends. This TCR was recovered from an adult in good health. The V call is TRBV7-2, the J call TRBJ2-3; D not certain. The sequenced sample was peripheral blood, obtained on day 0 of AZD1222 vaccination. CDR3 DNA sequence: TGTGCCAGCAGCACGCGATACACAGATACGCAGTATTTT. It codes for CASSTRYTDTQYF.